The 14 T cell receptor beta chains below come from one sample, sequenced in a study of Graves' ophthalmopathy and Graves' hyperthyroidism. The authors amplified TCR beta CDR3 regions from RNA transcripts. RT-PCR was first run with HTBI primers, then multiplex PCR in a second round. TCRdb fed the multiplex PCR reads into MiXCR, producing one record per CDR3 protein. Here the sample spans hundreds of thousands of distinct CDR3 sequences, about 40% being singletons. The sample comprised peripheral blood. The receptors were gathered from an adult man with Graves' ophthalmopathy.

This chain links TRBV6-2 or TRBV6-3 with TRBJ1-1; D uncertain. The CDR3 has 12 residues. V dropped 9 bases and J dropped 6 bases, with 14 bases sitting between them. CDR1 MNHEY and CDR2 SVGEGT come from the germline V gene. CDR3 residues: CASFTGLSEAFF. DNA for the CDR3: TGTGCCAGTTTTACGGGATTATCTGAAGCTTTCTTT.

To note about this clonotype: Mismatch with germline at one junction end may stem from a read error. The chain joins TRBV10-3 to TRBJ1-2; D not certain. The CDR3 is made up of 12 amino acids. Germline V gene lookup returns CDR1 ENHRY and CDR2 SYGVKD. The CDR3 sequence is CANSSQNYGYTF. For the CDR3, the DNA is TGTGCCAACAGTTCCCAGAACTATGGCTACACCTTC.

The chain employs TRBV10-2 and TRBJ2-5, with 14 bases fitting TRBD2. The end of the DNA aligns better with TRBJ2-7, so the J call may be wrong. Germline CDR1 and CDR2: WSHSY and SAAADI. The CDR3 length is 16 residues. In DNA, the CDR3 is TGCGCCAGCAGCGCCCGACTAGCGGGAGGGTTCGACGAGCAGTACTTC. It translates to CASSARLAGGFDEQYF.

CDR3 region: CASTNPGFLEPQHF. DNA of the CDR3: TGTGCCAGTACCAACCCCGGGTTTTTGGAGCCCCAGCATTTT. The gene calls are TRBV19 and TRBJ1-5; D is uncertain. The V end was cut by 7 bases, the J end by 8 bases, with 18 bases between. This CDR3 comprises 14 residues. Looked up from germline, CDR1 is LNHDA and CDR2 is SQIVND (reference sequence).

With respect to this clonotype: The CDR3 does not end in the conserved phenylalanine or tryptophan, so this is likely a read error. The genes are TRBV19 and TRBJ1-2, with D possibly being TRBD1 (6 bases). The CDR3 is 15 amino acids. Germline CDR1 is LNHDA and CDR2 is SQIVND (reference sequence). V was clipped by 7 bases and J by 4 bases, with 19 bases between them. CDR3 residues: CASTPFSGTSYGYTL. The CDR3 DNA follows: TGTGCCAGTACCCCATTTTCAGGGACATCCTATGGCTACACCCTC.

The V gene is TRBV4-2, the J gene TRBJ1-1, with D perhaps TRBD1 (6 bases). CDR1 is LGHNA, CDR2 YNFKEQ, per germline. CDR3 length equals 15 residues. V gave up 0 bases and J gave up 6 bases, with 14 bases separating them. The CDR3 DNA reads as TGTGCCAGCAGCCAAGAAGTGGGCAGGGGCGCTGAAGCTTTCTTT. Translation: CASSQEVGRGAEAFF.

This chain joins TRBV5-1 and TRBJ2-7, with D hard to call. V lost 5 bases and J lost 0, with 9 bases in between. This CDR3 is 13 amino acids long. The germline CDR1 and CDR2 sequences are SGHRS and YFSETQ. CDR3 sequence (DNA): TGCGCCAGCAGAATATCTAGCTCCTACGAGCAGTACTTC. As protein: CASRISSSYEQYF.

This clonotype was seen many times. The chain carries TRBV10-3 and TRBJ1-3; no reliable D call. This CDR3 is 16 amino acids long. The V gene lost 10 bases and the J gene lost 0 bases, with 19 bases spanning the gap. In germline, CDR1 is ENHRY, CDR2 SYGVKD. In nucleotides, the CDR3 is TGTGCCAGCAGCCAGACTGGGCCAATCTCTGGAAACACCATATATTTT. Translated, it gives CASSQTGPISGNTIYF.

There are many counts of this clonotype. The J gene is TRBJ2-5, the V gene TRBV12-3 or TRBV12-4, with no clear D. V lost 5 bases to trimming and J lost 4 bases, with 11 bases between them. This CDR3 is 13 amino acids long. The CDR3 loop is CASSQPETETQYF. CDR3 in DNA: TGTGCCAGCAGTCAACCCGAGACAGAGACCCAGTACTTC.

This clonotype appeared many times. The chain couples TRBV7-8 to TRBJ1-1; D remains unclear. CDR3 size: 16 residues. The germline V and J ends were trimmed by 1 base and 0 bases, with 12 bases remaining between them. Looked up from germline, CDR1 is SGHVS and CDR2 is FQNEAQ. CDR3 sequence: CASSLESVQLNTEAFF. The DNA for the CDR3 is TGTGCCAGCAGCTTAGAATCTGTACAGTTGAACACTGAAGCTTTCTTT.

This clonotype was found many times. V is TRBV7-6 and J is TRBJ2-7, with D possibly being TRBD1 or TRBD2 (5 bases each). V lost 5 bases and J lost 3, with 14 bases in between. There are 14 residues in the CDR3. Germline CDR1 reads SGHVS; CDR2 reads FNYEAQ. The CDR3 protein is CASSLTSTGYEQYF. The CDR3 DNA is TGTGCCAGCAGCCTAACTAGTACAGGCTACGAGCAGTACTTC.

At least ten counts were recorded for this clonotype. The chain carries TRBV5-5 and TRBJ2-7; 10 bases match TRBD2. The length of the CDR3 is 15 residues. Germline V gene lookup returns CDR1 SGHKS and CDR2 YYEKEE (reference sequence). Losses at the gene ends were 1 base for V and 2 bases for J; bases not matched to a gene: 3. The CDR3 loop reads CASSLRTSGTYEQYF. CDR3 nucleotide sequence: TGTGCCAGCAGCTTGAGGACTAGCGGAACCTACGAGCAGTACTTC.

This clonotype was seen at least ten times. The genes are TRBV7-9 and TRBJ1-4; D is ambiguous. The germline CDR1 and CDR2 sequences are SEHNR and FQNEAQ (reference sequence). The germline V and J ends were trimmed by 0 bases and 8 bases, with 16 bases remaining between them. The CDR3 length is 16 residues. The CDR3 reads CASSLALGIVEEKLFF. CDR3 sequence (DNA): TGTGCCAGCAGCTTAGCGCTTGGGATTGTCGAAGAAAAACTGTTTTTT. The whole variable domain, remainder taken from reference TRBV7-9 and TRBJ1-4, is DTGVSQNPRHKITKRGQNVTFRCDPISEHNRLYWYRQTLGQGPEFLTYFQNEAQLEKSRLLSDRFSAERPKGSFSTLEIQRTEQGDSAMYLCASSLALGIVEEKLFFGSGTQLSVL.

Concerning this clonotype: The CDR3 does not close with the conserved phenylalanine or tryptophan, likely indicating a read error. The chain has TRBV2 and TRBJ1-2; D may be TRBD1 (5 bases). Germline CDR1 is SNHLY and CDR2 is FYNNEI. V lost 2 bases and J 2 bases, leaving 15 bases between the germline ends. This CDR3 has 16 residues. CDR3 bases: TGTGCCAGCAGTGAAACTCAGGGTGATATCAACTATGGCTACACCTCC. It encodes CASSETQGDINYGYTS.